This paragraph covers one T cell receptor beta chain sequence. Its antigen is still unknown. One base away there is no much larger clone; base qualities are not given. This entry belongs to a study of blood T cell repertoires in COVID-19 (dated by TCRdb to the early 2020s). In the study overall: Collaborator samples came from the United States, Italy and Spain and covered acute and convalescent phases of COVID-19. Where available, HLA class I and class II types were obtained from metadata supplied by the sample provider rather than from assay-based typing. The prospective study material was composed of cDNA or gDNA derived from T cells, B-cell-depleted T cells, or PBMCs. The dataset comprised deeply sampled blood TCRbeta repertoires from subjects exposed to, actively infected with, or recovered from COVID-19. Samples were obtained from the ongoing ImmuneRACE study (first 160 participants) and from about 1,300 subjects provided by 6 global collaborators. The sample metadata nearly always contained a de-identified subject ID, COVID-19 status, age in years and sex. The repertoires were made available in a free public database intended to serve as a resource for research on the immune response to SARS-CoV-2. What the research found in general, with its limitations: Clinical and demographic metadata were provided uncurated, with the amount varying by source and participant.

The immunoSEQ Assay, a bias-controlled multiplex PCR, was used to amplify TCRbeta CDR3 regions from genomic DNA. As for how the authors treated the data: The number of nucleated cells in each sample was estimated by amplification of reference gene primers within the assay. To quantify the absolute abundance of each unique TCRbeta CDR3 rearrangement, sequence reads were collapsed and filtered. For each sample, productive Simpson clonality was calculated as the square root of Simpson's diversity index over productive rearrangements. TCRdb limited this immuneACCESS table to in-frame rearrangements with V and J called. A share of clones is missing; checked studies link under half to unresolved V genes, and the rest is unexplained. The DNA gave D and trimming, while V, J and clone size come from that table. A total of about 230,000 clones appear in this sample, 70% to 90% of them only once. The ten largest clones represent around 1% of the sample.

Via the germline V gene, CDR1 is KGHSH and CDR2 LQKENI. Trimming removed 3 bases from V and 4 bases from J; the gene matches leave 11 bases unexplained. From the cysteine through the phenylalanine, the CDR3 covers 18 amino acids. The sequence is cut down to CDR3 DNA, 54 bases in frame from base 1. Each collaborating institution followed its own protocols to collect whole blood in K2EDTA tubes. Collaborator samples were shipped for TCRbeta analysis as frozen whole blood, isolated PBMCs, or DNA extracted from either sample type. The V and J segments used are TRBV18 and TRBJ2-3; 12 central nucleotides agree with TRBD1. Sequencing used peripheral blood. This receptor was identified in a middle-aged man with acute or convalescent COVID-19. The DNA is TGTGCCAGCTCACCCCGGATCCCGGGACAGGGGGCAGCAGATACGCAGTATTTT. Its protein reads: CASSPRIPGQGAADTQYF. This CDR3, with the reference TRBV18 and TRBJ2-3 proteins standing in past its ends, gives the full variable domain NAGVMQNPRHLVRRRGQEARLRCSPMKGHSHVYWYRQLPEEGLKFMVYLQKENIIDESGMPKERFSAEFPKEGPSILRIQQVVRGDSAAYFCASSPRIPGQGAADTQYFGPGTRLTVL.